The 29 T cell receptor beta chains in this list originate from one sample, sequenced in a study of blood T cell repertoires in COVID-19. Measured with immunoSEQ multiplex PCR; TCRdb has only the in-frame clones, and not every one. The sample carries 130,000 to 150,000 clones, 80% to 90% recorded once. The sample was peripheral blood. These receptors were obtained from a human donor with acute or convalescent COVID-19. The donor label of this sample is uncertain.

The CDR3: CASTLQGANTEAFF. The DNA for the CDR3 is TGTGCCAGCACCCTACAAGGGGCTAACACTGAAGCTTTCTTT. V gene TRBV6-6 combines with J gene TRBJ1-1, with TRBD1 as a possible D gene (5 bases). Germline CDR1 MNHNY, CDR2 SVGAGI (reference sequence). V was trimmed by 7 bases and J by 2 bases, leaving 14 bases between them. This CDR3 has 14 amino acids.

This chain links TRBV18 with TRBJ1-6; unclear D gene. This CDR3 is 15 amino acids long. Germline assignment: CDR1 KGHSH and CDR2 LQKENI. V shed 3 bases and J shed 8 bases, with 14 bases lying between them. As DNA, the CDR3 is TGTGCCAGCTCACCCGCGGGCTACGACGATTCACCCCTCCACTTT. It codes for CASSPAGYDDSPLHF.

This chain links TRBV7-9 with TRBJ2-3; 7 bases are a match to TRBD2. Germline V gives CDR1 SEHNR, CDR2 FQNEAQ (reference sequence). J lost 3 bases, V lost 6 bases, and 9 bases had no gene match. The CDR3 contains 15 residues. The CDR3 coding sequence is TGTGCCAGCAGACGCCCTAGGGGAGGGACAGATACGCAGTATTTT. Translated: CASRRPRGGTDTQYF.

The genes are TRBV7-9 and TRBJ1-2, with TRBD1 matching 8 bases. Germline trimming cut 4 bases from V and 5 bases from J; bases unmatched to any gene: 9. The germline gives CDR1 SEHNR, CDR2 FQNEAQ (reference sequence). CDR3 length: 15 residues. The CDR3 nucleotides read TGTGCCAGCAGCTCCACCGGACAGGGCGGATATGGCTACACCTTC. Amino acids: CASSSTGQGGYGYTF.

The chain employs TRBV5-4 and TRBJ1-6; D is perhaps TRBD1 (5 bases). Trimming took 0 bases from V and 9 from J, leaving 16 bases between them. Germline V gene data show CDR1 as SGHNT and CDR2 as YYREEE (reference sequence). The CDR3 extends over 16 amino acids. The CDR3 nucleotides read TGTGCCAGCAGCTTGGATAGGGTCCGGGGGGGTTCACCCCTCCACTTT. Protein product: CASSLDRVRGGSPLHF. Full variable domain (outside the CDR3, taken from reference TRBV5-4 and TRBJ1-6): ETGVTQSPTHLIKTRGQQVTLRCSSQSGHNTVSWYQQALGQGPQFIFQYYREEENGRGNFPPRFSGLQFPNYSSELNVNALELDDSALYLCASSLDRVRGGSPLHFGNGTRLTVT.

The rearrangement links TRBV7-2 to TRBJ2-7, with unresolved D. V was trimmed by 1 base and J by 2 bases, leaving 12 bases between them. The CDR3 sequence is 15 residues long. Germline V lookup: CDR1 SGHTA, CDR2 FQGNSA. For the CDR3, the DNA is TGTGCCAGCAGCTTAGGCCACAGCTCGGCCTACGAGCAGTACTTC. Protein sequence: CASSLGHSSAYEQYF.

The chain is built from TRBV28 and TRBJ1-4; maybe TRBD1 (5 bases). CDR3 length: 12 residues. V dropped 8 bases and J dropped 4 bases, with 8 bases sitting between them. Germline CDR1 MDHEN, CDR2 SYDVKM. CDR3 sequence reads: CASVRGNEKLFF. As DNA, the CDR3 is TGTGCCAGCGTTAGGGGTAATGAAAAACTGTTTTTT. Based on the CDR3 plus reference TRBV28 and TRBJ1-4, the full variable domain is DVKVTQSSRYLVKRTGEKVFLECVQDMDHENMFWYRQDPGLGLRLIYFSYDVKMKEKGDIPEGYSVSREKKERFSLILESASTNQTSMYLCASVRGNEKLFFGSGTQLSVL.

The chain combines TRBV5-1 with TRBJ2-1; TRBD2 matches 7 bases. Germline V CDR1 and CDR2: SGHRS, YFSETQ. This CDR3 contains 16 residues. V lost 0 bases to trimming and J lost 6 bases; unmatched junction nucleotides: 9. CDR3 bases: TGCGCCAGCAGCTTGGAAGCCGGGACTACCGCCAATGAGCAGTTCTTC. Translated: CASSLEAGTTANEQFF.

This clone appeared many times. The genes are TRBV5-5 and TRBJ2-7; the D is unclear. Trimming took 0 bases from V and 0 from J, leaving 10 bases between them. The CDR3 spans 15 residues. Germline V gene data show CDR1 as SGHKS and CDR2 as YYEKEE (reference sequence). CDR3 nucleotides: TGTGCCAGCAGCTTGGTTATAGAAACCTCCTACGAGCAGTACTTC. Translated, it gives CASSLVIETSYEQYF.

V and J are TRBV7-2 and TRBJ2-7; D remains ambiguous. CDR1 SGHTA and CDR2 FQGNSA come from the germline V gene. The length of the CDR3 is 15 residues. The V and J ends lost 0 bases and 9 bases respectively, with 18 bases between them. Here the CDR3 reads CASSLAPGKTWVQYV. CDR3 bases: TGTGCCAGCAGCTTAGCCCCTGGCAAGACTTGGGTGCAGTACGTC.

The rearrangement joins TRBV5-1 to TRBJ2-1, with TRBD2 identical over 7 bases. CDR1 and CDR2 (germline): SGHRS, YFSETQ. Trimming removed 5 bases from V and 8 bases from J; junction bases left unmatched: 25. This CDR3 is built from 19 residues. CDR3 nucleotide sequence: TGCGCCAGCAGTCATGTGGGGGGGGGACCCACTACTGTATCCCATGAGCAGTTCTTC. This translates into CASSHVGGGPTTVSHEQFF.

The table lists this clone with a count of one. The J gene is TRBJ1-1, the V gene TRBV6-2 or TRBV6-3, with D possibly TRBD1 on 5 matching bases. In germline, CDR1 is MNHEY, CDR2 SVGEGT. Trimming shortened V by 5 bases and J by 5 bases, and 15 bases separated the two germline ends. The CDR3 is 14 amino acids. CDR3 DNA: TGTGCCAGCAGTCCCCCGGGGGGAAGAACTGAAGCTTTCTTT. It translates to CASSPPGGRTEAFF.

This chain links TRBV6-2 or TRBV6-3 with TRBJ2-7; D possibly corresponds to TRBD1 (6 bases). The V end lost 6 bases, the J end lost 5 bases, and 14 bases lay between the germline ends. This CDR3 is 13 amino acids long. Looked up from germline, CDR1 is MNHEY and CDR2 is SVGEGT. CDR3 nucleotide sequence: TGTGCCAGCAGCCCAAATTACAGGGACGAGCAGTACTTC. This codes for CASSPNYRDEQYF.

Here the CDR3 reads CASSNLLRGDRDRVYEQYF. In DNA form, the CDR3 reads TGTGCCAGCAGCAACCTGCTTAGGGGGGATCGGGACAGGGTCTACGAGCAGTACTTC. This chain uses TRBV21-1 with TRBJ2-7; the DNA was not used to check the table's D call, TRBD1. TRBV21-1 is assigned pseudogene status. The CDR3 loop spans 19 amino acids.

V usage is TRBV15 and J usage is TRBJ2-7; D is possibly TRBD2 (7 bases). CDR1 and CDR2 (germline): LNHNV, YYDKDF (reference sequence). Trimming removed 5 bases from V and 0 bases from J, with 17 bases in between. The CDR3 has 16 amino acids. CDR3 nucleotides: TGTGCCACCAGCCCTCAGATTCGGGGGGCCTCCTACGAGCAGTACTTC. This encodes CATSPQIRGASYEQYF. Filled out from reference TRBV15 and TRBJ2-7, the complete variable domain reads DAMVIQNPRYQVTQFGKPVTLSCSQTLNHNVMYWYQQKSSQAPKLLFHYYDKDFNNEADTPDNFQSRRPNTSFCFLDIRSPGLGDTAMYLCATSPQIRGASYEQYFGPGTRLTVT.

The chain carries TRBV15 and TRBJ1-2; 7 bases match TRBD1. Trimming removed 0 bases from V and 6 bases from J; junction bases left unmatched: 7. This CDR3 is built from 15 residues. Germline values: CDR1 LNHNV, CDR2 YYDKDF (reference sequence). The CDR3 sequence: CATSRERGRQNGYTF. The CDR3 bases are TGTGCCACCAGCAGAGAGAGGGGGCGCCAGAATGGCTACACCTTC.

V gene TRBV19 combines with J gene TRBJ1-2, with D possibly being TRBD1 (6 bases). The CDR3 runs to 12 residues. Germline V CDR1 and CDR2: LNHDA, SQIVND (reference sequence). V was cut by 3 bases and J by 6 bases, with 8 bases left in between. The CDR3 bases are TGTGCCAGTAGTATCCGGGACAATGGCTACACCTTC. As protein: CASSIRDNGYTF.

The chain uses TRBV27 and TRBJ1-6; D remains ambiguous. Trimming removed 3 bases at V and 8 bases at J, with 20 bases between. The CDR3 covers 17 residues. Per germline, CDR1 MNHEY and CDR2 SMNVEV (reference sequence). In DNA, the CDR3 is TGTGCCAGCAGTTTTACCGGGGTAAACCTAATGTATTCACCCCTCCACTTT. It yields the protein CASSFTGVNLMYSPLHF.

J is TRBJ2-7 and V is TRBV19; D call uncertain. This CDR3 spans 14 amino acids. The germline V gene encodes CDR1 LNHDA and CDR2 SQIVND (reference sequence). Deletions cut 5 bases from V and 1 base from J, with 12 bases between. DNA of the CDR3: TGTGCCAGTAGTCCCGCGGCGGATTCCTACGAGCAGTACTTC. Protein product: CASSPAADSYEQYF.

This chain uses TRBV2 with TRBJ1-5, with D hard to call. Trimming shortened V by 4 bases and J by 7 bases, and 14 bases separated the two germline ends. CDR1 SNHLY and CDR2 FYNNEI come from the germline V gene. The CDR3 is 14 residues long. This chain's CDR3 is CASSATTPEQPQHF. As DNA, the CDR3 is TGTGCCAGCAGTGCTACAACTCCGGAGCAGCCCCAGCATTTT.

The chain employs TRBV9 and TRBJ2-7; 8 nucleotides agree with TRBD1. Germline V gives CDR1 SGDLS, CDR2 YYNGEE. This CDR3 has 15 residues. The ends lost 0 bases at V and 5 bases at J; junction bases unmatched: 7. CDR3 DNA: TGTGCCAGCAGCGTAGAGGACAGGGCGTCAGACGAGCAGTACTTC. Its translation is CASSVEDRASDEQYF.

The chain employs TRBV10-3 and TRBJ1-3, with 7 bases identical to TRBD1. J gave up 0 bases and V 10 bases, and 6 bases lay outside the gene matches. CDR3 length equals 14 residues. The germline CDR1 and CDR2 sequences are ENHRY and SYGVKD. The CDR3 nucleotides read TGTGCCACCCAGGGGGGCATCTCTGGAAACACCATATATTTT. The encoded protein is CATQGGISGNTIYF.

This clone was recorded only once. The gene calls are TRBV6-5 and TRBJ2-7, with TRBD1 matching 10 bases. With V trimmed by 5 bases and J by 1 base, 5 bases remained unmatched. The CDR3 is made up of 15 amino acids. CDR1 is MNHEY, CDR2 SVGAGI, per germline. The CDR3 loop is CASSPPGQGSYEQYF. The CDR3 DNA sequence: TGTGCCAGCAGTCCACCGGGACAGGGGTCCTACGAGCAGTACTTC.

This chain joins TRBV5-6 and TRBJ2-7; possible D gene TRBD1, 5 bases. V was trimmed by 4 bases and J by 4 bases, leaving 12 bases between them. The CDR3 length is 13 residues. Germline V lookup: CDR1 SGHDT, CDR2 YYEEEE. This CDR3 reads CASSRRQPYEQYV. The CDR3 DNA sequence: TGTGCCAGCAGCCGACGACAGCCTTACGAGCAGTACGTC.

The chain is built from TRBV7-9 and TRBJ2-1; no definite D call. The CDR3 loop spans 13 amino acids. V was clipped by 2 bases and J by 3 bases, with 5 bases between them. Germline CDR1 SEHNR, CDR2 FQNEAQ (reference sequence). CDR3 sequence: CASSLLLYNEQFF. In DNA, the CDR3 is TGTGCCAGCAGCTTATTACTCTACAATGAGCAGTTCTTC.

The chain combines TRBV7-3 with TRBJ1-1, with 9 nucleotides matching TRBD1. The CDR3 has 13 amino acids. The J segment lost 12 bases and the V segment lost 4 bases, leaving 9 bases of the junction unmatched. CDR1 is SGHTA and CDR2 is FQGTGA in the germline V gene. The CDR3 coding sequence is TGTGCCAGCAGCTCGACACCGGGACAGGGCCCTTTCTTT. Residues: CASSSTPGQGPFF.

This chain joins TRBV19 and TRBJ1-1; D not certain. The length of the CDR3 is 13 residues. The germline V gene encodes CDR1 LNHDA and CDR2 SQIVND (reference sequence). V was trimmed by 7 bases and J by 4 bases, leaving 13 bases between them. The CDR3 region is CASTLTGPTEAFF. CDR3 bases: TGTGCCAGTACTCTCACCGGTCCCACTGAAGCTTTCTTT.

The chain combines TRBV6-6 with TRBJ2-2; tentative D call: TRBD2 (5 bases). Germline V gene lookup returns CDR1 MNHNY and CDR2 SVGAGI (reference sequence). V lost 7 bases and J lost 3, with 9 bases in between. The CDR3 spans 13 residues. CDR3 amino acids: CASIWGDTGELFF. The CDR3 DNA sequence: TGTGCCAGCATCTGGGGAGACACCGGGGAGCTGTTTTTT.

Here the CDR3 DNA reads TGCAGCGTTTCCCGGACAGGGGGAATATTGGACACTGAAGCTTTCTTT. Its protein is CSVSRTGGILDTEAFF. This rearrangement joins TRBV29-1 to TRBJ1-1; 10 nucleotides agree with TRBD1. Germline lookup yields CDR1 SQVTM and CDR2 ANQGSEA. The V segment lost 5 bases and the J segment 3 bases; nucleotides outside the gene matches: 12. The CDR3 loop spans 16 amino acids.